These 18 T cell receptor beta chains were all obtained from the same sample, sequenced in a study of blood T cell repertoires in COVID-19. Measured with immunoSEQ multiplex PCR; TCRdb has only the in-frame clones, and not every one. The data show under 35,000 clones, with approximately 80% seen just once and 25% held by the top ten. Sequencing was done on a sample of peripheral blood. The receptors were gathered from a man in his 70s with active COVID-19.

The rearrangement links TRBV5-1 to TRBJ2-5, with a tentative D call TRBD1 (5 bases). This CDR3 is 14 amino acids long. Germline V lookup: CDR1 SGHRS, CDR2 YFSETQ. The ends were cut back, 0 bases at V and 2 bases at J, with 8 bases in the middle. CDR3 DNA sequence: TGCGCCAGCAGCTTGGGACAGATTCAAGAGACCCAGTACTTC. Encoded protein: CASSLGQIQETQYF.

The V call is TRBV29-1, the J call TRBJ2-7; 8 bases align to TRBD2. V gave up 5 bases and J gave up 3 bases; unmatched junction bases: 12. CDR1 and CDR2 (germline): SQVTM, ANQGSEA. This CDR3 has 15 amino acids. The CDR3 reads CSVSTPGLGFYEQYF. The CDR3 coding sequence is TGCAGCGTTTCCACACCGGGACTAGGCTTCTACGAGCAGTACTTC.

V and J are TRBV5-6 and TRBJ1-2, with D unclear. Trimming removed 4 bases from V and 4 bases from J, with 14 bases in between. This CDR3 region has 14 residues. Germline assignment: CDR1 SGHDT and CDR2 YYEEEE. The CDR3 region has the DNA TGTGCCAGCAGCCCCCGGTCGGGAGGCTATGGCTACACCTTC. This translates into CASSPRSGGYGYTF.

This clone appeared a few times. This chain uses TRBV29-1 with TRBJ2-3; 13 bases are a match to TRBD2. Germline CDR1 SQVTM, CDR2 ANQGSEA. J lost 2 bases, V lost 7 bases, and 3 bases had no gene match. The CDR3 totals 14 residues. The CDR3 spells CSAGTSGATDTQYF. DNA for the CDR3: TGCAGCGCCGGGACTAGCGGGGCCACAGATACGCAGTATTTT.

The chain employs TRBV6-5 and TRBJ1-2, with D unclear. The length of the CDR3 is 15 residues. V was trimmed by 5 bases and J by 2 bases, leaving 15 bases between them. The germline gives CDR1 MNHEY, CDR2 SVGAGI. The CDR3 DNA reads TGTGCCAGCAGTCTGTCCCAGCCAGGCAACTATGGCTACACCTTC. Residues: CASSLSQPGNYGYTF.

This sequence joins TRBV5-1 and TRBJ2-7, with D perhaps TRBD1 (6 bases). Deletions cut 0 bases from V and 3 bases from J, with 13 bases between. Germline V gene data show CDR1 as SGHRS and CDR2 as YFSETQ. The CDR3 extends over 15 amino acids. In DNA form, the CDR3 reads TGCGCCAGCAGCTTGGGCTGGCAGGGGAGCTACGAGCAGTACTTC. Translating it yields CASSLGWQGSYEQYF.

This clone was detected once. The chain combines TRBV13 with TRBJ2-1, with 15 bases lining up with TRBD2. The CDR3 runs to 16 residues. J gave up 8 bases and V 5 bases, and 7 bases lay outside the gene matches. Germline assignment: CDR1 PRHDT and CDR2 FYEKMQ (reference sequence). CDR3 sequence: CASSTRTSGRADEQFF. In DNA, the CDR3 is TGTGCCAGCAGCACGAGGACTAGCGGGAGGGCGGATGAGCAGTTCTTC.

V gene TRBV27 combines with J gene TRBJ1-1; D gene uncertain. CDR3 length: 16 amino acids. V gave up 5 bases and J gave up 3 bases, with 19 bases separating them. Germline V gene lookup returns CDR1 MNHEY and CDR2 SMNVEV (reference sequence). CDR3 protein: CASSPSSRAAYTEAFF. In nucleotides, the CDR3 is TGTGCCAGCAGTCCCTCGTCCCGTGCGGCGTACACTGAAGCTTTCTTT.

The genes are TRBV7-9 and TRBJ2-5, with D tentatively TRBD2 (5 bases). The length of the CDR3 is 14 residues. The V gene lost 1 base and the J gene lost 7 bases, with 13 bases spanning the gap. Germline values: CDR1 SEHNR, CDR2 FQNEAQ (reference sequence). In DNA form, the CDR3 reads TGTGCCAGCAGCTTAGGTGAGGGCATCGGGACCCAGTACTTC. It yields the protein CASSLGEGIGTQYF.

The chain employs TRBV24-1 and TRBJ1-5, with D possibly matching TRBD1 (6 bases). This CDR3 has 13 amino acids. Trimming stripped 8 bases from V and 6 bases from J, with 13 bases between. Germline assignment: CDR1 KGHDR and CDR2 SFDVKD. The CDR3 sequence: CATKQGWGQPQHF. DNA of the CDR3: TGTGCCACCAAACAGGGTTGGGGTCAGCCCCAGCATTTT.

This CDR3 is CASSPGGPRLNQPQHF. Here the CDR3 DNA reads TGTGCCAGCAGCCCCGGGGGGCCCAGACTGAATCAGCCCCAGCATTTT. The rearrangement links TRBV7-2 to TRBJ1-5; D perhaps matches TRBD1 (6 bases). Germline assignment: CDR1 SGHTA and CDR2 FQGNSA. The length of the CDR3 is 16 residues. The V end lost 5 bases, the J end lost 4 bases, and 18 bases lay between the germline ends.

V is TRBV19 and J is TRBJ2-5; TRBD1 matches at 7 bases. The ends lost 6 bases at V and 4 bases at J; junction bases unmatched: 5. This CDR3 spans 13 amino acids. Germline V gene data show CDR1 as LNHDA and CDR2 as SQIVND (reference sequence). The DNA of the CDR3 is TGTGCCAGTAGCCGACAGGGACCAGAGACCCAGTACTTC. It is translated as CASSRQGPETQYF.

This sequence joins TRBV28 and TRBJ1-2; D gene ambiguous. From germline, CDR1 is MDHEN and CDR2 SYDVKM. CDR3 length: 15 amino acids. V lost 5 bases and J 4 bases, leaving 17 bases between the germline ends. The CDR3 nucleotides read TGTGCCAGCAGTCCTATACCCAGGTTACGCTATGGCTACACCTTC. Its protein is CASSPIPRLRYGYTF.

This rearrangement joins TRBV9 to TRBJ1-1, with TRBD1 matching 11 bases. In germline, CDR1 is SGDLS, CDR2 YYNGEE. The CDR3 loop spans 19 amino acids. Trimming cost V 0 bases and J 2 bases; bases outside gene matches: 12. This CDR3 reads CASSVEGEAGTGGNTEAFF. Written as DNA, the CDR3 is TGTGCCAGCAGCGTAGAAGGGGAGGCGGGGACAGGGGGAAACACTGAAGCTTTCTTT. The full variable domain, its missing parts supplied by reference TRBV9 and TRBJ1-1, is DSGVTQTPKHLITATGQRVTLRCSPRSGDLSVYWYQQSLDQGLQFLIQYYNGEERAKGNILERFSAQQFPDLHSELNLSSLELGDSALYFCASSVEGEAGTGGNTEAFFGQGTRLTVV.

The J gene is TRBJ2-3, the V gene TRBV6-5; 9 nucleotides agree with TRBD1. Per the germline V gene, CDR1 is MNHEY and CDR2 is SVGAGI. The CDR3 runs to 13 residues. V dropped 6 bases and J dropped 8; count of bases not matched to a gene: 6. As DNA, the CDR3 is TGTGCCAGCAGATGGACAGGGGAGGGTACGCAGTATTTT. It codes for CASRWTGEGTQYF.

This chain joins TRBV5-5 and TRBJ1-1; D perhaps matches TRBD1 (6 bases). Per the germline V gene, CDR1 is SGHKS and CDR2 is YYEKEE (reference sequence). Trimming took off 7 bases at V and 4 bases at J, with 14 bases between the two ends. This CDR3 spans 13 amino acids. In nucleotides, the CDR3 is TGTGCCAGCCAAATTACAGGGCCCACTGAAGCTTTCTTT. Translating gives CASQITGPTEAFF.

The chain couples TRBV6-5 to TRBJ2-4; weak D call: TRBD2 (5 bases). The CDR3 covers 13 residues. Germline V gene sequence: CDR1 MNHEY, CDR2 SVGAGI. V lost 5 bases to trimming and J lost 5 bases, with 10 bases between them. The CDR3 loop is CASSRREENIQYF. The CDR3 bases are TGTGCCAGCAGTAGACGGGAAGAAAACATTCAGTACTTC.

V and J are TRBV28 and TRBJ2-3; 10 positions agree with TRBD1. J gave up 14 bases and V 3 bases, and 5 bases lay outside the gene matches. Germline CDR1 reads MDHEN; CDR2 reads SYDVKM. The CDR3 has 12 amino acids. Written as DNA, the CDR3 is TGTGCCAGCAGTTTGGATGACAGGGGGCGGTATTTT. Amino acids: CASSLDDRGRYF.